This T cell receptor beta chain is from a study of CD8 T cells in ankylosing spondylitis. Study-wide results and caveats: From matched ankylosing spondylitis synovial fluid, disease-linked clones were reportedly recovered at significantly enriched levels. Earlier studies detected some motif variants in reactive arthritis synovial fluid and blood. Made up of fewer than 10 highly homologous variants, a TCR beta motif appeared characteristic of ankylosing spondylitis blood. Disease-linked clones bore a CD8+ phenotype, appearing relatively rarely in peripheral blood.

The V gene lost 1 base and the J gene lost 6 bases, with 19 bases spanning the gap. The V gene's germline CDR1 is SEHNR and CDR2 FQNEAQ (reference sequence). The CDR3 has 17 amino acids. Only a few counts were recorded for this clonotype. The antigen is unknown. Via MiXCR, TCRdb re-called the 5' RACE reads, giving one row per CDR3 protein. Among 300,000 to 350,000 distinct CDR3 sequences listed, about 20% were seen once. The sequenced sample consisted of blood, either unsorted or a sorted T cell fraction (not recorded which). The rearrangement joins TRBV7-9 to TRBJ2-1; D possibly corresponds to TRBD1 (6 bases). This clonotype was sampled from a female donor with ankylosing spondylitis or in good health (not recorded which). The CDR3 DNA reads TGTGCCAGCAGCTTAGGCCTACAGGGTCGGCTACTCAATGAGCAGTTCTTC. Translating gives CASSLGLQGRLLNEQFF.